This T cell receptor (beta chain) is drawn from a study of blood T cell repertoires in COVID-19 (TCRdb year 2020). Regarding the study in general: Samples from collaborators originated in the United States, Italy and Spain and spanned both the acute and convalescent phases of COVID-19. The prospective study material was composed of cDNA or gDNA derived from T cells, B-cell-depleted T cells, or PBMCs. Deeply sampled blood TCRbeta repertoires from subjects exposed to, actively infected with, or recovered from COVID-19 were included in the dataset. A freely available public database, intended as a resource for researchers studying the immune response to SARS-CoV-2, is where the repertoires were released. The samples were drawn from the first 160 participants of the ongoing ImmuneRACE study and from 950 to 1,500 subjects provided by 6 global collaborators. Sample metadata almost always included a de-identified subject ID, COVID-19 status, age in years and sex. Where HLA class I and class II types were available, the types were taken from metadata supplied by the sample provider, not from assay-based typing. What the study reported, not specific to this receptor: The quantity of clinical and demographic metadata differed by source and by participant and was supplied without curation.

TCRbeta CDR3 regions were amplified from genomic DNA by means of the immunoSEQ Assay, a bias-controlled multiplex PCR. Processing in the source paper ran as follows. Within the assay, amplification of reference gene primers was used to estimate how many nucleated cells each sample contained. Sequence reads were collapsed and filtered to measure the absolute abundance of every unique TCRbeta CDR3 rearrangement. For each sample, productive Simpson clonality was calculated by taking the square root of Simpson's diversity index across productive rearrangements. TCRdb provides this immuneACCESS table in a form limited to in-frame rearrangements. Some clones are lacking; in checked studies, under half of them reflect an unresolved V gene, and why the rest are absent is not known. V, J and clone size are taken as reported in that table, and D and trimming were inferred from the DNA itself. Recorded for this sample are around 97,000 clones; roughly nine tenths of them occurred a single time. The ten largest make up 5% to 8% of the sample.

Including the terminal cysteine and phenylalanine, the CDR3 comprises 10 residues. CDR3 DNA is the only sequence kept; it has 30 bases, read in frame from the first base. Reading the germline V gene (reference sequence) gives CDR1 DFQATT and CDR2 SNEGSKA. Cut back by 7 bases and 7 bases, the V and J ends lie 10 bases apart. For this clone: Its cognate antigen has yet to be identified. No clone much larger than this one lies a single base away; base qualities are absent.

Whole blood was collected in K2EDTA tubes by collaborating institutions according to the institutions' own protocols. For TCRbeta analysis, collaborators shipped samples as frozen whole blood, isolated PBMCs, or DNA extracted from either of those sample types. The TCR comes from a human donor in a cohort sampled during active COVID-19. Sample: peripheral blood. The chain uses TRBV20-1 and TRBJ1-1; the D gene is unclear. Read as DNA, the sequence is TGCAGTGAAGGAGACCGTGAAGCTTTCTTT. It encodes CSEGDREAFF.